Following are 11 T cell receptor beta chains from one sample sequenced in a study of T cell changes during pregnancy in multiple sclerosis. The data were produced by immunoSEQ multiplex PCR, yet TCRdb's version contains in-frame clones alone and is incomplete. The data show more than 40,000 clones, more than 90% seen once. The sample in question was CD8+ T cells from peripheral blood mononuclear cells, obtained after pregnancy. The receptors were gathered from a female donor with multiple sclerosis, enrolled in a pregnancy study.

This chain connects TRBV9 to TRBJ2-7, with 9 bases lining up with TRBD2. The length of the CDR3 is 15 residues. V shed 4 bases and J 2 bases; nucleotides not matched to a gene: 7. The germline gives CDR1 SGDLS, CDR2 YYNGEE. CDR3 DNA: TGTGCCAGCAGCCTCCTAGCGGGGCCAACCTACGAGCAGTACTTC. Residues: CASSLLAGPTYEQYF.

The chain recombines TRBV5-6 with TRBJ1-5, with a tentative D call TRBD1 (5 bases). Trimming left V 5 bases short and J 3 bases short, with 15 bases between. The germline V gene encodes CDR1 SGHDT and CDR2 YYEEEE. The CDR3 contains 15 residues. DNA for the CDR3: TGTGCCAGCAGTCGGTTCCGTGGGGCCAATCAGCCCCAGCATTTT. The encoded protein is CASSRFRGANQPQHF.

DNA of the CDR3: TGTGCCAGCAGTTTGACAGGGATTGGCTACACCTTC. It codes for CASSLTGIGYTF. The chain recombines TRBV27 with TRBJ1-2; 7 bases align to TRBD1. The V gene end was trimmed by 3 bases and the J gene end by 7 bases; junction bases not matched to a gene: 2. Germline V gene lookup returns CDR1 MNHEY and CDR2 SMNVEV (reference sequence). The CDR3 contains 12 residues.

The sample holds one count of this clone. The rearrangement links TRBV19 to TRBJ2-5, with a weak D call TRBD2 (6 bases). The CDR3 is 15 amino acids. Germline CDR1 reads LNHDA; CDR2 reads SQIVND (reference sequence). The V end was cut by 4 bases, the J end by 3 bases, with 15 bases between. The CDR3 nucleotides are TGTGCCAGTAGTAGGAAGCCCTCGGGGGAAGAGACCCAGTACTTC. Its protein product is CASSRKPSGEETQYF.

This sequence joins TRBV6-6 and TRBJ1-2; D is uncertain. The CDR3 sequence is 13 residues long. Germline V CDR1 and CDR2: MNHNY, SVGAGI (reference sequence). V gave up 10 bases and J gave up 2 bases, with 14 bases separating them. The CDR3 nucleotides are TGTGCCACCCCGGGTCCTAACAACTATGGCTACACCTTC. This sequence encodes CATPGPNNYGYTF.

This clone qualifies as medium-sized. V is TRBV4-2 and J is TRBJ2-1; 10 bases line up with TRBD2. There are 18 residues in the CDR3. V was clipped by 0 bases and J by 2 bases; unmatched bases: 7. Looked up from germline, CDR1 is LGHNA and CDR2 is YNFKEQ. CDR3 amino acids: CASSQENSGGITYNEQFF. In DNA, the CDR3 is TGTGCCAGCAGCCAAGAGAATAGCGGGGGGATCACCTACAATGAGCAGTTCTTC.

In regard to this clone: Germline and junction disagree at one end, which may indicate a read error. J is TRBJ2-7 and V is TRBV10-2; 8 nucleotides match TRBD2. This CDR3 has 14 residues. Germline CDR1 reads WSHSY; CDR2 reads SAAADI. CDR3 sequence reads: CASSGTGGPYEQCF. CDR3 in DNA: TGCGCCAGCTCGGGAACGGGAGGGCCGTACGAGCAGTGCTTC.

The rearrangement uses TRBV4-3 and TRBJ2-1; no firm D call. This CDR3 spans 14 amino acids. Germline CDR1 is LGHNA and CDR2 is YSLEER. V lost 1 base, J lost 7 bases, and 11 bases lay in between. CDR3 nucleotide sequence: TGCGCCAGCAGCCAAGTCCATGGCGGAAATGAGCAGTTCTTC. It translates to CASSQVHGGNEQFF.

This clone has a handful of counts. The chain is built from TRBV10-1 and TRBJ2-2; 8 bases agree with TRBD2. This CDR3 has 17 amino acids. The V gene's germline CDR1 is WNHNN and CDR2 SYGVQD (reference sequence). V lost 3 bases to trimming and J lost 1 base; unmatched junction nucleotides: 7. Here the CDR3 reads CASSDVGGELNTGELFF. The CDR3 DNA follows: TGCGCCAGCAGTGATGTCGGGGGGGAATTGAACACCGGGGAGCTGTTTTTT.

This clone was recorded once. This chain uses TRBV29-1 with TRBJ1-1; TRBD1 agrees at 8 bases. CDR3 length equals 14 residues. The V gene end was trimmed by 1 base and the J gene end by 4 bases; junction bases not matched to a gene: 5. The V gene's germline CDR1 is SQVTM and CDR2 ANQGSEA. The CDR3 DNA is TGCAGCGTTGAAGTTACAACAGGGGGCACTGAAGCTTTCTTT. Translation: CSVEVTTGGTEAFF. Full variable domain (rest looked up from reference TRBV29-1 and TRBJ1-1): SAVISQKPSRDICQRGTSLTIQCQVDSQVTMMFWYRQQPGQSLTLIATANQGSEATYESGFVIDKFPISRPNLTFSTLTVSNMSPEDSSIYLCSVEVTTGGTEAFFGQGTRLTVV.

The rearrangement uses TRBV6-5 and TRBJ1-2, with 9 nucleotides matching TRBD1. The CDR3 contains 16 residues. V trimming: 4 bases; J trimming: 4 bases; junction bases outside the gene matches: 10. Germline V gene lookup returns CDR1 MNHEY and CDR2 SVGAGI. CDR3 sequence: CASSLSPGQGGYGYTF. Here the CDR3 DNA reads TGTGCCAGCAGTTTGTCACCGGGACAGGGTGGCTATGGCTACACCTTC.